This note documents a single T cell receptor (beta chain) sequence. Its antigen is unknown. Molecular-barcoded quantitative 5'-RACE produced these TCR beta libraries. Each CDR3 protein is one row after TCRdb ran MiXCR on the 5' RACE reads. The sample includes roughly 670,000 distinct CDR3 sequences, 19% seen only once; the top ten take around a fifth. This CDR3 spans 16 amino acids. CDR1 SGHTA and CDR2 FQGTGA come from the germline V gene. V was trimmed by 3 bases and J by 0 bases, leaving 12 bases between them. The data stem from a study of CD8 T cells in ankylosing spondylitis. Study-wide results and limits: About 8 highly homologous variants made up a TCR beta motif, and this motif appeared characteristic of ankylosing spondylitis blood. There was reportedly significant enrichment of clones that were disease-linked in matched ankylosing spondylitis synovial fluid.

The sequence came from a male donor with ankylosing spondylitis. The chain uses TRBV7-3 and TRBJ1-5; D may be TRBD1 (6 bases). Specimen: blood, either unsorted or a sorted T cell fraction (not recorded which). The CDR3 nucleotides are TGTGCCAGCAGCTTGGGACATCAAAATAGCAATCAGCCCCAGCATTTT. It yields the protein CASSLGHQNSNQPQHF.